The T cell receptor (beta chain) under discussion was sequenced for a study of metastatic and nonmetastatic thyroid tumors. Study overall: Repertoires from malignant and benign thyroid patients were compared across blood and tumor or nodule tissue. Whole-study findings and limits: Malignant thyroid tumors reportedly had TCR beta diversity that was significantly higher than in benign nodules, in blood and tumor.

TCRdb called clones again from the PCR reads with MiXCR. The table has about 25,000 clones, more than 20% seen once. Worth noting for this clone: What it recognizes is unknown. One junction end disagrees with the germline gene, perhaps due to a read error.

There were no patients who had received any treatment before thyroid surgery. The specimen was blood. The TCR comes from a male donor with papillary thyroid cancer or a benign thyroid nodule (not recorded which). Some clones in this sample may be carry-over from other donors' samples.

CDR3 sequence (DNA): TGTGCCAGGAGCTTTACGGGCTGCAACGAGCAGTACTTC. Protein: CARSFTGCNEQYF. The chain combines TRBV11-2 with TRBJ2-7; no firm D call. Germline loops: CDR1 SGHAT, CDR2 FQNNGV. This CDR3 is built from 13 residues.